This T cell receptor (beta chain) came from a study of blood T cell repertoires in COVID-19. The wider study: T cells, B-cell-depleted T cells, or PBMCs supplied cDNA or gDNA.

Study processing details: By means of reference gene primer amplification, nucleated cell counts were estimated. Profiling relied on immunoSEQ multiplex PCR, and the TCRdb table lists in-frame clones only, not all of them. V and J calls plus clone size are reproduced from that table; the DNA served to infer D and trimming. The sample carries roughly 120,000 clones, about 82% recorded once. This receptor was obtained from a human donor in a cohort sampled during active COVID-19. Sequences were obtained from peripheral blood.

DNA of the CDR3: TGCGCCAGCAGCCAAGAATACAGGGTGGAGACCCAGTACTTC. Encoded protein: CASSQEYRVETQYF. The J gene is TRBJ2-5, the V gene TRBV4-3, with D tentatively TRBD1 (6 bases). The germline V and J ends were trimmed by 0 bases and 5 bases, with 10 bases remaining between them. The CDR3 covers 14 residues. Germline V gene lookup returns CDR1 LGHNA and CDR2 YSLEER.